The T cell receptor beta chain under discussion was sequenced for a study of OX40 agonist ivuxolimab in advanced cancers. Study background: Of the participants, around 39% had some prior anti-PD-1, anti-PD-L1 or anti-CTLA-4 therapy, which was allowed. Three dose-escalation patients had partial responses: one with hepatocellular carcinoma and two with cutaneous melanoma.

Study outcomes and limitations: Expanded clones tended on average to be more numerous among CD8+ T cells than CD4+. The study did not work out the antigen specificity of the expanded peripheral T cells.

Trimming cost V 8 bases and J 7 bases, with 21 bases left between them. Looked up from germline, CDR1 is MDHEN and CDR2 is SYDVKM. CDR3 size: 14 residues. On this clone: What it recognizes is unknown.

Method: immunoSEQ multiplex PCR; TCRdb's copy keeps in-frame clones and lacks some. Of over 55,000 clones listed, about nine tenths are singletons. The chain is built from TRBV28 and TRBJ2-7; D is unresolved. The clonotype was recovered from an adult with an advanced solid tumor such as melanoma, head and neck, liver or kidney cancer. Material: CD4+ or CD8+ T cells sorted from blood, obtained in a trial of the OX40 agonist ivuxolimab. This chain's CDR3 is CASGLLQSLGEQYF. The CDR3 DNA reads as TGTGCCAGCGGGCTGCTGCAGTCCCTGGGAGAGCAGTACTTC.